Presented here are 9 T cell receptor beta chains from one specimen sequenced in a study of CD8+ T cells in alopecia areata. It was cDNA, reverse transcribed from extracted RNA, that served as the sequencing template. Only in-frame clones appear in the TCRdb table, and some are missing; sequencing was by immunoSEQ multiplex PCR. The sample consists of roughly 150,000 clones, roughly 61% of them appearing once. The sequences come from CD4+ T cells sorted from blood, collected at week 0. The source of these receptors is a human donor with alopecia areata.

This chain links TRBV5-1 with TRBJ2-5; perhaps TRBD2 as D (7 bases). This CDR3 has 16 residues. V was shortened by 0 bases and J by 4 bases, with 16 bases between the two germline ends. Per germline, CDR1 SGHRS and CDR2 YFSETQ. This CDR3 reads CASSLGAGAGGETQYF. Here the CDR3 DNA reads TGCGCCAGCAGCTTGGGCGCGGGGGCGGGCGGAGAGACCCAGTACTTC.

J is TRBJ2-1 and V is TRBV5-1, with D perhaps matching TRBD1 (6 bases). The CDR3 spans 15 residues. Germline V gives CDR1 SGHRS, CDR2 YFSETQ. The V gene lost 4 bases and the J gene lost 2 bases, with 13 bases spanning the gap. CDR3 sequence: CASSGMGHPYNEQFF. In nucleotides, the CDR3 is TGCGCCAGCAGCGGGATGGGACATCCCTACAATGAGCAGTTCTTC.

The genes are TRBV7-9 and TRBJ1-5, with no clear D. The CDR3 sequence is 12 residues long. CDR1 and CDR2 from the germline V gene are SEHNR and FQNEAQ (reference sequence). The germline V and J ends were trimmed by 5 bases and 5 bases, with 7 bases remaining between them. The CDR3 sequence is CASSVKDQPQHF. The CDR3 DNA sequence: TGTGCCAGCAGCGTCAAGGATCAGCCCCAGCATTTT.

The V call is TRBV5-1, the J call TRBJ2-2; the D gene is possibly TRBD2 (6 bases). Trimming pared 1 base from V and 5 bases from J, leaving 12 bases between. The CDR3 length is 15 residues. From germline, CDR1 is SGHRS and CDR2 YFSETQ. Here the CDR3 DNA reads TGCGCCAGCAGCTTGTCTCCGGGGGAAACCGGGGAGCTGTTTTTT. It codes for CASSLSPGETGELFF.

The chain carries TRBV5-1 and TRBJ2-1; 10 bases agree with TRBD1. V shed 0 bases, J shed 6 bases, and the junction held 3 bases outside the gene matches. The CDR3 totals 15 residues. From germline, CDR1 is SGHRS and CDR2 YFSETQ. Written as DNA, the CDR3 is TGCGCCAGCAGCTTGGGGGACAGGGGATCCAATGAGCAGTTCTTC. Residues: CASSLGDRGSNEQFF.

This clone was counted a few times. The rearrangement links TRBV5-6 to TRBJ1-1, with D hard to call. The germline V and J ends were trimmed by 6 bases and 2 bases, with 14 bases remaining between them. In germline, CDR1 is SGHDT, CDR2 YYEEEE. This CDR3 contains 14 residues. The CDR3 protein is CASTFAGRNTEAFF. The CDR3 bases are TGTGCCAGCACGTTCGCGGGGAGAAACACTGAAGCTTTCTTT.

The chain uses TRBV5-1 and TRBJ2-2; D possibly corresponds to TRBD1 (5 bases). The germline V and J ends were trimmed by 4 bases and 4 bases, with 11 bases remaining between them. Germline lookup yields CDR1 SGHRS and CDR2 YFSETQ. The CDR3 is made up of 14 amino acids. The CDR3 coding sequence is TGCGCCAGCAGCCTCAGACAGTCCACCGGGGAGCTGTTTTTT. Protein: CASSLRQSTGELFF. The full variable domain, rest sourced from reference TRBV5-1 and TRBJ2-2, is KAGVTQTPRYLIKTRGQQVTLSCSPISGHRSVSWYQQTPGQGLQFLFEYFSETQRNKGNFPGRFSGRQFSNSRSEMNVSTLELGDSALYLCASSLRQSTGELFFGEGSRLTVL.

The J gene is TRBJ2-7, the V gene TRBV29-1; the D gene is possibly TRBD1 (6 bases). V dropped 7 bases and J dropped 4 bases, with 14 bases sitting between them. Germline V CDR1 and CDR2: SQVTM, ANQGSEA. The CDR3 loop spans 12 amino acids. The DNA for the CDR3 is TGCAGCGGCCGGGACACCCCTTACGAGCAGTACTTC. It encodes CSGRDTPYEQYF.

This chain joins TRBV5-1 and TRBJ2-1; 8 bases are shared with TRBD1. CDR1 SGHRS and CDR2 YFSETQ come from the germline V gene. V trimming: 3 bases; J trimming: 5 bases; junction bases outside the gene matches: 4. The CDR3 sequence is 14 residues long. The CDR3 region is CASSSGTGNNEQFF. The CDR3 coding sequence is TGCGCCAGCAGCTCCGGGACAGGTAACAATGAGCAGTTCTTC.